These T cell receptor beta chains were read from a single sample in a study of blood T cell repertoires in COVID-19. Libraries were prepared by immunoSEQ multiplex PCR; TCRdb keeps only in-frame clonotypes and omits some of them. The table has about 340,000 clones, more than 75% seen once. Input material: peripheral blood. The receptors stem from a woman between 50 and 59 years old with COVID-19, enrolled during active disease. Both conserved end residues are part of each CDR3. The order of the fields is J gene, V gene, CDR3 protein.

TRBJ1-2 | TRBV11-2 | CASSLGLWQAYGYTF
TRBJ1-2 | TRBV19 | CASRQATNYGYTF
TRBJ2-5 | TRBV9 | CASSSRGAGALGQETQYF
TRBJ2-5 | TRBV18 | CASSGFGTEETQYF
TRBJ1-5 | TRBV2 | CASSPGTVNQPQHF
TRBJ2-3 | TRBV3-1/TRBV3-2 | CASSYSTDTQYF
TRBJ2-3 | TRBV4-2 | CASSRTLADVGDTQYF
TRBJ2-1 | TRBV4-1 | CASSRAGGRGNNEQFF
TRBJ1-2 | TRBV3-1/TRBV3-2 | CASSPPGSLSYGYTF
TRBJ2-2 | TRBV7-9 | CASSFLTGGTGELFF
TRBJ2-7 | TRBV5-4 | CASSLLGLHYEQYF
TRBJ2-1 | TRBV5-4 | CASSGTSGSIHNEQFF
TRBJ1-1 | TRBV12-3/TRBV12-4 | CASASTEAFF
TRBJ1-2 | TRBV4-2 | CASSQEPGIPNYGYTF
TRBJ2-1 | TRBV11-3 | CASSLRTSGRTEQFF
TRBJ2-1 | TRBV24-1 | CATSDFMSGDEQFF
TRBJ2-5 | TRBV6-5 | CASSYSIVMVTGTQYF
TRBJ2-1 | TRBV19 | CASSNPDSGQYNEQFF
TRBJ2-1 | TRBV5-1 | CASSLDRAAYLYNEQFF
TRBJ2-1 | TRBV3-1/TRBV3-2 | CASSPQLTSGPTNEQFF
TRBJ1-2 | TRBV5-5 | CASSLGQGARYTF
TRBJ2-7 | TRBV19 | CASSIAGGPGEQYF
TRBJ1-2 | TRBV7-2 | CASSLAGTGPNYGYTF
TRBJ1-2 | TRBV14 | CASSQDRTIQYGYTF
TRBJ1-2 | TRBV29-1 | CSVSNGGQGYGYTF
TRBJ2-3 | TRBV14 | CASSQFPGLAGARGTDTQYF
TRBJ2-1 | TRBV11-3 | CASSLDPGQGFSNEQFF
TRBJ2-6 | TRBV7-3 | CASSLNIGSPGANVLTF
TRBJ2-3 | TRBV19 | CASKSGSTDTQYF
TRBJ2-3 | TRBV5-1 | CASSLGGQGADTQYF
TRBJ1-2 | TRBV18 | CASSPGQGQEYYGYTF
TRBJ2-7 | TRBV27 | CASSRDRGRLAGDEQYF
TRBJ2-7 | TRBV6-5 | CACSRDWSGEQYF
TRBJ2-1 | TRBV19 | CASRATGTSGNNEQFF
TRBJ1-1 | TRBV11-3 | CASSRYTGGTEAFF
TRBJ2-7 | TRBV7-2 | CASTDAAGISYEQYF
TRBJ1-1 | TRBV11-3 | CASSLNRGTEAFF
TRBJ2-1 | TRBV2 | CAGTRGYSNEQFF
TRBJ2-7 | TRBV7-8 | CASSLAGTGGYEQYF
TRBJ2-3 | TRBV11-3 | CASSDKLAGGPIYTDTQYF
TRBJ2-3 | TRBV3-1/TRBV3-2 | CASSQVRGSTDTQYF
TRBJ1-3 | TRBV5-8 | CASSVGQPGNTIYF
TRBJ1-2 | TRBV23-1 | CASSRTWDRNNYGYTF
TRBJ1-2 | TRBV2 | CASRAGQQESYGYTF
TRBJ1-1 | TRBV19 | CASSIGVPSNTEAFF
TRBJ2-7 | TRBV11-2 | CASSTTSGSYEQYF
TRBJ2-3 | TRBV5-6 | CASTYRAEVLTSTDTQYF
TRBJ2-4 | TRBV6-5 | CASRSLNIQYF
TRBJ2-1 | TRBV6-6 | CASSYLLAGYEQFF
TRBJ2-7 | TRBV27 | CASKPSGGAYEQYF
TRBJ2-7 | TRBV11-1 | CASSLRDTTYEQYF
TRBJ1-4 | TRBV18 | CASSPLQGGEKLFF
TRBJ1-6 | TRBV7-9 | CASSFVPGQGASPLHF